This T cell receptor (beta chain) was retrieved from a study of shared clonotypes between healthy human individuals. Study context: The study used three CD4 naive, three CD4 memory, two CD8 naive and one CD8 memory plate per donor.

Germline loops: CDR1 SGHRS, CDR2 YFSETQ. Trimming shortened V by 1 base and J by 5 bases, and 18 bases separated the two germline ends. The CDR3 is 16 residues long. Generated by immunoSEQ multiplex PCR, the TCRdb table keeps only in-frame clones and is missing some. The table has millions of clones, just over 90% seen once; the top ten hold about 0.39%. Specimen: naive CD4+ T cells from PBMCs. Described subset: CD45RA+ positively selected. The chain carries TRBV5-1 and TRBJ1-1, with D unresolved. The receptor comes from a young man in good health. Some clones in this sample may be carry-over from other donors' samples. The CDR3 spells CASSLPGGGIGTEAFF. CDR3 bases: TGCGCCAGCAGCTTGCCAGGCGGAGGGATTGGGACTGAAGCTTTCTTT.